The 11 T cell receptor beta chains presented below share a single source sample, sequenced in a study of technical replicates of blood from several donors. TCRdb keeps only in-frame clones here, not all; method: immunoSEQ multiplex PCR. The data hold about 84,000 clones, with 90% to 95% observed a single time. Material: T cells isolated from PBMCs. These receptors were obtained from a human donor in good health.

V is TRBV6-1 and J is TRBJ2-3; a weak D match, TRBD1 (6 bases). V shed 3 bases and J shed 2 bases, with 9 bases lying between them. Germline CDR1 reads MNHNS; CDR2 reads SASEGT. The length of the CDR3 is 14 residues. CDR3 sequence reads: CASSEYRDTDTQYF. For the CDR3, the DNA is TGTGCCAGCAGTGAGTACAGGGACACAGATACGCAGTATTTT.

The J gene is TRBJ1-1, the V gene TRBV28; D might be TRBD1 (5 bases). Between the trimmed V and J ends, which lost 4 bases and 6 bases, there was a span of 12 bases. Germline V lookup: CDR1 MDHEN, CDR2 SYDVKM. The CDR3 has 13 residues. The CDR3 region is CASSSQGWAEAFF. DNA for the CDR3: TGTGCCAGCAGTTCTCAGGGATGGGCTGAAGCTTTCTTT.

The chain employs TRBV28 and TRBJ2-1; D unclear. The V end lost 5 bases, the J end lost 4 bases, and 12 bases lay between the germline ends. The length of the CDR3 is 14 residues. The germline V gene encodes CDR1 MDHEN and CDR2 SYDVKM. CDR3 coding DNA: TGTGCCAGCAGTGACTTGACGGAATACAATGAGCAGTTCTTC. Translating gives CASSDLTEYNEQFF.

The V and J genes are TRBV11-2 and TRBJ2-2; D perhaps matches TRBD2 (5 bases). Deletions cut 3 bases from V and 7 bases from J, with 15 bases between. Germline V lookup: CDR1 SGHAT, CDR2 FQNNGV. This CDR3 spans 15 amino acids. The CDR3, as DNA: TGTGCCAGCAGCTTCGTCCAGGCTCGGGGCGGGGAGCTGTTTTTT. Its protein is CASSFVQARGGELFF.

The chain combines TRBV4-1 with TRBJ2-7; D is ambiguous. Looked up from germline, CDR1 is MGHRA and CDR2 is YSYEKL. This CDR3 has 13 amino acids. Trimming cost V 4 bases and J 6 bases, with 13 bases left between them. For the CDR3, the DNA is TGCGCCAGCAGCCCCCGTCAGGCCTTCGAGCAGTACTTC. Amino acid sequence: CASSPRQAFEQYF.

This clone was seen just once. This chain uses TRBV14 with TRBJ2-7; 8 positions match TRBD2. The CDR3 extends over 16 amino acids. V trimming: 4 bases; J trimming: 3 bases; junction bases outside the gene matches: 11. CDR1 and CDR2 from the germline V gene are SGHDN and FVKESK. Here the CDR3 DNA reads TGTGCCAGCAGCCCCCCGGGAGCGGGAGCTGGCTACGAGCAGTACTTC. Its protein is CASSPPGAGAGYEQYF.

This chain uses TRBV19 with TRBJ1-2, with 10 bases identical to TRBD1. The length of the CDR3 is 14 residues. Germline V gene sequence: CDR1 LNHDA, CDR2 SQIVND (reference sequence). V was clipped by 8 bases and J by 7 bases; unmatched bases: 10. As DNA, the CDR3 is TGTGCCAGTGCTCCGGGACAGGGGTTGGGTGGCTACACCTTC. This gives the protein CASAPGQGLGGYTF.

The rearrangement links TRBV14 to TRBJ2-7; TRBD2 matches at 15 bases. The CDR3 loop spans 18 amino acids. The germline V gene encodes CDR1 SGHDN and CDR2 FVKESK. With V trimmed by 4 bases and J by 3 bases, 10 bases remained unmatched. The CDR3 nucleotides are TGTGCCAGCAGCCTAGGACTAGCGGGAGGGCCGCGGCGCTACGAGCAGTACTTC. Its protein product is CASSLGLAGGPRRYEQYF.

This clone is a singleton in its sample. The chain couples TRBV5-1 to TRBJ2-7, with a possible D match to TRBD1 (5 bases). The V end lost 0 bases, the J end lost 2 bases, and 6 bases lay between the germline ends. The CDR3 length is 13 residues. The germline V gene has CDR1 SGHRS and CDR2 YFSETQ. The CDR3 nucleotides read TGCGCCAGCAGCTTGGGGGGCCCCTACGAGCAGTACTTC. This codes for CASSLGGPYEQYF.

V gene TRBV28 combines with J gene TRBJ2-3; possibly TRBD1 for D (6 bases). In germline, CDR1 is MDHEN, CDR2 SYDVKM. CDR3 length: 15 residues. The germline V and J ends were trimmed by 5 bases and 3 bases, with 15 bases remaining between them. Here the CDR3 DNA reads TGTGCCAGCAGTCCACCCGGGACAACAACAGATACGCAGTATTTT. Translated: CASSPPGTTTDTQYF.

The CDR3 DNA reads as TGTGCCAGCAGTGAAGTCCCTTCCACAGATACGCAGTATTTT. Protein product: CASSEVPSTDTQYF. The chain employs TRBV6-1 and TRBJ2-3, with D hard to call. Trimming shortened V by 1 base and J by 2 bases, and 7 bases separated the two germline ends. The CDR3 loop spans 14 amino acids. Germline V lookup: CDR1 MNHNS, CDR2 SASEGT.